Here is one T cell receptor beta chain with its context. No antigen is known for it. This sample is drawn from a study of cytomegalovirus exposure and HLA in healthy donors. Study-wide findings and caveats: Most TCR sequences were uncommon, yet certain public TCRs appeared in many donors. As was reported, the HLA-A and HLA-B alleles of most subjects were accurately predicted from TCR beta sequences. In a later analysis, parvovirus B19, influenza, CMV and Epstein-Barr virus appeared linked to several top co-occurrence clusters.

Primers included in the PCR were 60 Vbeta and 13 Jbeta primers. This table comes from immunoSEQ multiplex PCR, and its TCRdb copy is limited to in-frame clones, with some not included. The sample has 85,000 to 120,000 clones, more than 60% seen once. The V gene lost 0 bases and the J gene lost 0 bases, with 9 bases spanning the gap. Germline V gene lookup returns CDR1 SEHNR and CDR2 FQNEAQ (reference sequence). The CDR3 is 15 amino acids. Specimen: PBMCs. The gene calls are TRBV7-9 and TRBJ2-7; D is perhaps TRBD2 (5 bases). The TCR originated in a man aged 35 to 55 in good health and CMV-seronegative. The CDR3 DNA sequence: TGTGCCAGCAGCTTAGCGCTCGGGGTCTCCTACGAGCAGTACTTC. Translation gives CASSLALGVSYEQYF.